The 28 T cell receptor beta chains in this list originate from one sample, sequenced in a study of blood T cell repertoires in COVID-19. The data were produced by immunoSEQ multiplex PCR, yet TCRdb's version contains in-frame clones alone and is incomplete. Counted here are fewer than 25,000 clones, 86% occurring once; the ten biggest clones make up 4.5% to 6.5%. The sequenced sample was peripheral blood. The origin of the receptors is a man in his fifties with active COVID-19.

The V and J genes are TRBV5-5 and TRBJ1-2, with 7 bases fitting TRBD1. The CDR3 is made up of 15 amino acids. J gave up 7 bases and V 1 base, and 10 bases lay outside the gene matches. The germline V gene encodes CDR1 SGHKS and CDR2 YYEKEE (reference sequence). The CDR3 DNA is TGTGCCAGCAGCTTGAGTTACCAGGGGGGTAGTGGCTACACCTTC. Its translation: CASSLSYQGGSGYTF.

The chain joins TRBV4-3 to TRBJ2-5, with D perhaps TRBD1 (6 bases). The germline V gene encodes CDR1 LGHNA and CDR2 YSLEER. Between the trimmed V and J ends, which lost 4 bases and 2 bases, there was a span of 14 bases. This CDR3 has 15 residues. The CDR3 DNA follows: TGCGCCAGCAGCCGGTATAACAGGGATCAAGAGACCCAGTACTTC. As protein: CASSRYNRDQETQYF.

In DNA form, the CDR3 reads TGTGCCACCAGTTTGGCTAGCGGGGGGAGCACAGATACGCAGTATTTT. Translating it yields CATSLASGGSTDTQYF. The chain recombines TRBV24-1 with TRBJ2-3, with 11 positions matching TRBD2. Trimming at V came to 6 bases and at J to 0 bases, leaving 4 bases not matched to a gene. CDR1 is KGHDR and CDR2 is SFDVKD in the germline V gene. The CDR3 covers 16 residues.

The chain carries TRBV7-8 and TRBJ2-1; no clear D. Germline V gene sequence: CDR1 SGHVS, CDR2 FQNEAQ. V was trimmed by 1 base and J by 1 base, leaving 5 bases between them. The CDR3 runs to 14 residues. The CDR3 protein is CASSLGVSYNEQFF. The CDR3 DNA sequence: TGTGCCAGCAGCTTAGGAGTTTCCTACAATGAGCAGTTCTTC.

The chain combines TRBV6-2 or TRBV6-3 with TRBJ2-2; possibly TRBD2 for D (7 bases). The CDR3 sequence is 18 residues long. The germline V and J ends were trimmed by 5 bases and 4 bases, with 23 bases remaining between them. Per the germline V gene, CDR1 is MNHEY and CDR2 is SVGEGT. The CDR3 loop is CASSLRGARIRGTGELFF. CDR3 in DNA: TGTGCCAGCAGTCTACGGGGGGCACGTATTCGAGGCACCGGGGAGCTGTTTTTT.

This clone has just a few counts. The chain couples TRBV5-1 to TRBJ1-1; the match to TRBD1 covers 7 bases. J gave up 6 bases and V 5 bases, and 7 bases lay outside the gene matches. CDR3 size: 13 residues. In germline, CDR1 is SGHRS, CDR2 YFSETQ. CDR3 coding DNA: TGCGCCAGCAGGTCTCAGGGGGTCCCTGAAGCTTTCTTT. Translated: CASRSQGVPEAFF.

The chain has TRBV6-5 and TRBJ2-7; a weak D match, TRBD2 (5 bases). Germline assignment: CDR1 MNHEY and CDR2 SVGAGI. The CDR3 is 16 residues long. The V and J ends lost 2 bases and 0 bases respectively, with 14 bases between them. CDR3 loop: CASSYRGRGFSYEQYF. In DNA form, the CDR3 reads TGTGCCAGCAGTTACCGCGGACGCGGGTTCTCCTACGAGCAGTACTTC.

This clone was seen just once. The V and J genes are TRBV27 and TRBJ1-1; 7 bases line up with TRBD1. The junction had 22 bases not matched to a gene; V was cut back by 5 bases and J by 7 bases. The CDR3 has 18 amino acids. From germline, CDR1 is MNHEY and CDR2 SMNVEV (reference sequence). The CDR3 DNA follows: TGTGCCAGCAGTACCCAAAGAAGGGGGCTACCCCTTCACGATGAAGCTTTCTTT. Amino acids: CASSTQRRGLPLHDEAFF.

The count of this clone is one. The chain joins TRBV30 to TRBJ2-1, with TRBD2 identical over 7 bases. The CDR3 consists of 14 residues. The junction had 2 bases not matched to a gene; V was cut back by 1 base and J by 2 bases. Germline V CDR1 and CDR2: GTSNPN, SVGIG (reference sequence). CDR3 DNA sequence: TGTGCCTGGAGTGGCCTAGCGGCCTACAATGAGCAGTTCTTC. Amino acid sequence: CAWSGLAAYNEQFF.

The chain links TRBV7-2 to TRBJ1-5, with 7 bases aligning to TRBD1. The CDR3 sequence is 15 residues long. V gave up 4 bases and J gave up 6 bases; unmatched junction bases: 9. Germline values: CDR1 SGHTA, CDR2 FQGNSA. In nucleotides, the CDR3 is TGTGCCAGCAGCTCACCTGACAGGGAGGCTCAGCCCCAGCATTTT. Translated: CASSSPDREAQPQHF.

The rearrangement uses TRBV5-4 and TRBJ1-1; D remains ambiguous. Germline CDR1 SGHNT, CDR2 YYREEE (reference sequence). V dropped 4 bases and J dropped 4 bases, with 5 bases sitting between them. The CDR3 has 11 residues. CDR3 amino acids: CASSGATEAFF. For the CDR3, the DNA is TGTGCCAGCAGCGGAGCCACTGAAGCTTTCTTT.

The rearrangement links TRBV3-1 (or the pseudogene TRBV3-2) to TRBJ1-1; 8 nucleotides agree with TRBD1. CDR1 is LGHDT and CDR2 is YNNKEL in the germline V gene (reference sequence). This CDR3 spans 14 amino acids. J was trimmed by 1 base and V by 3 bases; bases with no gene match: 1. The chain's CDR3 is CASSQGTGNTEAFF. Here the CDR3 DNA reads TGTGCCAGCAGCCAGGGGACAGGGAACACTGAAGCTTTCTTT.

The chain employs TRBV18 and TRBJ2-6; D is uncertain. CDR3 size: 15 residues. CDR1 and CDR2 (germline): KGHSH, LQKENI. Trimming left V 5 bases short and J 0 bases short, with 8 bases between. CDR3 protein: CASSSMSSGANVLTF. The DNA of the CDR3 is TGTGCCAGCTCATCGATGAGCTCTGGGGCCAACGTCCTGACTTTC.

The chain carries TRBV29-1 and TRBJ2-3; D ambiguous. The CDR3 loop spans 16 amino acids. The V and J ends lost 1 base and 0 bases respectively, with 14 bases between them. Germline V gene sequence: CDR1 SQVTM, CDR2 ANQGSEA. CDR3 amino acids: CSVEGWYDFSTDTQYF. The CDR3 region has the DNA TGCAGCGTTGAAGGCTGGTACGACTTTAGCACAGATACGCAGTATTTT.

The sample holds one count of this clone. This CDR3 is CASSLGGQEDSGNTIYF. CDR3 nucleotides: TGTGCCAGCAGTTTGGGGGGACAGGAGGACTCTGGAAACACCATATATTTT. The chain couples TRBV11-2 to TRBJ1-3, with 8 bases matching TRBD1. The CDR3 has 17 amino acids. J was trimmed by 0 bases and V by 6 bases; bases with no gene match: 10. Germline V gene lookup returns CDR1 SGHAT and CDR2 FQNNGV.

V is TRBV24-1 and J is TRBJ2-1, with 9 bases lining up with TRBD2. In germline, CDR1 is KGHDR, CDR2 SFDVKD. V lost 9 bases, J lost 6 bases, and 8 bases stayed unmatched. The CDR3 is 14 residues long. The CDR3 protein is CATGVSGGVNEQFF. CDR3 sequence (DNA): TGTGCCACCGGAGTTAGCGGGGGAGTCAATGAGCAGTTCTTC.

This chain joins TRBV9 and TRBJ2-2; D possibly corresponds to TRBD1 (6 bases). The CDR3 has 14 residues. V was cut by 5 bases and J by 4 bases, with 12 bases left in between. The germline CDR1 and CDR2 sequences are SGDLS and YYNGEE. CDR3 nucleotides: TGTGCCAGCAGGCAGGGGACGGGCACCGGGGAGCTGTTTTTT. Translated: CASRQGTGTGELFF.

V gene TRBV19 combines with J gene TRBJ2-7; TRBD1 is a possible D gene (6 bases). The CDR3 runs to 14 residues. V lost 5 bases and J lost 9, with 20 bases in between. In germline, CDR1 is LNHDA, CDR2 SQIVND (reference sequence). This CDR3 is CASSPTNAGDVQYF. The CDR3 DNA reads TGTGCCAGTAGTCCGACGAACGCAGGGGATGTGCAGTACTTC. Full variable domain (outside the CDR3, taken from reference TRBV19 and TRBJ2-7): DGGITQSPKYLFRKEGQNVTLSCEQNLNHDAMYWYRQDPGQGLRLIYYSQIVNDFQKGDIAEGYSVSREKKESFPLTVTSAQKNPTAFYLCASSPTNAGDVQYFGPGTRLTVT.

The gene calls are TRBV3-1 (or the pseudogene TRBV3-2) and TRBJ2-5; 15 positions match TRBD2. Germline V gives CDR1 LGHDT, CDR2 YNNKEL (reference sequence). The CDR3 is made up of 16 amino acids. Trimming cost V 4 bases and J 4 bases; bases outside gene matches: 4. The CDR3 region is CASSPLGLAGGETQYF. CDR3 sequence (DNA): TGTGCCAGCAGCCCCCTGGGACTAGCGGGGGGAGAGACCCAGTACTTC.

The V gene is TRBV4-1, the J gene TRBJ2-2, with a possible D match to TRBD2 (6 bases). CDR1 and CDR2 (germline): MGHRA, YSYEKL. This CDR3 has 14 amino acids. V lost 4 bases and J 1 base, leaving 7 bases between the germline ends. CDR3 region: CASSRGGNTGELFF. CDR3 DNA sequence: TGCGCCAGCAGCCGGGGAGGGAACACCGGGGAGCTGTTTTTT.

This clone was recorded once. The V and J genes are TRBV6-6 and TRBJ2-7; TRBD1 agrees at 8 bases. Per the germline V gene, CDR1 is MNHNY and CDR2 is SVGAGI (reference sequence). The CDR3 spans 14 residues. The ends lost 6 bases at V and 8 bases at J; junction bases unmatched: 12. The CDR3: CASRGQGGLEKQYF. In DNA form, the CDR3 reads TGTGCCAGCAGAGGACAGGGCGGCCTAGAGAAGCAGTACTTC.

The genes are TRBV30 and TRBJ1-1; D remains unclear. The length of the CDR3 is 12 residues. Germline V gene data show CDR1 as GTSNPN and CDR2 as SVGIG (reference sequence). The V end lost 1 base, the J end lost 3 bases, and 6 bases lay between the germline ends. The CDR3 DNA sequence: TGTGCCTGGAGTGAACGGGACACTGAAGCTTTCTTT. Translation gives CAWSERDTEAFF.

The chain recombines TRBV6-5 with TRBJ1-5; no firm D call. V lost 2 bases to trimming and J lost 9 bases, with 11 bases between them. CDR1 is MNHEY and CDR2 is SVGAGI in the germline V gene. This CDR3 is 13 amino acids long. The CDR3 region is CASSYEGHSPQHF. CDR3 nucleotides: TGTGCCAGCAGTTACGAGGGCCACTCGCCCCAGCATTTT.

This clone was seen a single time. The chain's CDR3 is CAWNGWEYNEKLFF. CDR3 in DNA: TGTGCCTGGAATGGGTGGGAGTATAATGAAAAACTGTTTTTT. This chain joins TRBV30 and TRBJ1-4; D not certain. In germline, CDR1 is GTSNPN, CDR2 SVGIG (reference sequence). This CDR3 spans 14 amino acids. V was trimmed by 4 bases and J by 4 bases, leaving 13 bases between them.

The sample holds one count of this clone. The chain is built from TRBV18 and TRBJ2-3, with 9 bases aligning to TRBD1. The V segment lost 5 bases and the J segment 0 bases; nucleotides outside the gene matches: 6. Germline CDR1 and CDR2: KGHSH and LQKENI. The CDR3 spans 16 residues. CDR3 DNA sequence: TGTGCCAGCTCATACTCCGGGACAGGGAGCACAGATACGCAGTATTTT. Protein product: CASSYSGTGSTDTQYF. The whole variable domain, remainder taken from reference TRBV18 and TRBJ2-3, is NAGVMQNPRHLVRRRGQEARLRCSPMKGHSHVYWYRQLPEEGLKFMVYLQKENIIDESGMPKERFSAEFPKEGPSILRIQQVVRGDSAAYFCASSYSGTGSTDTQYFGPGTRLTVL.

The V gene is TRBV4-1, the J gene TRBJ2-3; 15 nucleotides align to TRBD2. V gave up 4 bases and J gave up 2 bases; unmatched junction bases: 7. The CDR3 extends over 18 amino acids. From germline, CDR1 is MGHRA and CDR2 YSYEKL. CDR3 coding DNA: TGCGCCAGCAGCCGCTGGGGACTAGCGGGAGGATCCACAGATACGCAGTATTTT. Protein: CASSRWGLAGGSTDTQYF.

The genes are TRBV11-3 and TRBJ2-1; TRBD1 matches at 9 bases. The CDR3 is 16 residues long. V lost 5 bases, J lost 12 bases, and 17 bases stayed unmatched. Germline V gene sequence: CDR1 SGHNT, CDR2 YENEEA. CDR3 sequence reads: CASSLSGTGTPKGQFF. CDR3 DNA: TGTGCCAGCAGCCTCTCCGGGACAGGGACTCCCAAAGGGCAGTTCTTC. Filled out from reference TRBV11-3 and TRBJ2-1, the complete variable domain reads EAGVVQSPRYKIIEKKQPVAFWCNPISGHNTLYWYLQNLGQGPELLIRYENEEAVDDSQLPKDRFSAERLKGVDSTLKIQPAELGDSAVYLCASSLSGTGTPKGQFFGPGTRLTVL.

The chain couples TRBV15 to TRBJ1-3; D not resolved. Germline V gene lookup returns CDR1 LNHNV and CDR2 YYDKDF (reference sequence). This CDR3 is 15 amino acids long. The V end was cut by 5 bases, the J end by 0 bases, with 11 bases between. The CDR3 here is CATSEGYSSGNTIYF. CDR3 in DNA: TGTGCCACCAGCGAGGGTTACAGCTCTGGAAACACCATATATTTT.